A single sample is the source of the 25 T cell receptor beta chains below, sequenced in a study of cytomegalovirus exposure and HLA in healthy donors. The PCR ran on 60 Vbeta and 13 Jbeta primers. Using immunoSEQ multiplex PCR, the repertoire was profiled, and TCRdb retains in-frame clones only, with some absent. The table shows about 180,000 clones, with roughly 80% occurring only once. Sample: PBMCs. The source of these receptors is a male donor in good health and CMV-seronegative.

This clone showed up just a few times. The CDR3 is CASSETGVLQTPLHF. CDR3 DNA: TGTGCCAGCAGTGAAACAGGGGTCCTACAGACACCCCTCCACTTT. The rearrangement joins TRBV2 to TRBJ1-6; 7 bases align to TRBD1. V trimming: 2 bases; J trimming: 11 bases; junction bases outside the gene matches: 9. This CDR3 comprises 15 residues. In germline, CDR1 is SNHLY, CDR2 FYNNEI.

V gene TRBV10-3 combines with J gene TRBJ2-1, with 8 bases aligning to TRBD2. Germline V gene sequence: CDR1 ENHRY, CDR2 SYGVKD. J gave up 6 bases and V 8 bases, and 6 bases lay outside the gene matches. The CDR3 contains 13 residues. The CDR3: CAIAERGLNEQFF. The CDR3 coding sequence is TGTGCCATCGCCGAGCGGGGGCTCAATGAGCAGTTCTTC.

The V gene is TRBV2, the J gene TRBJ1-1; 12 bases match TRBD1. CDR1 SNHLY and CDR2 FYNNEI come from the germline V gene. The CDR3 has 16 residues. Unmatched junction bases numbered 10, after V lost 8 bases and J lost 3 bases. The CDR3 reads CASGPGQGASDTEAFF. CDR3 sequence (DNA): TGTGCCAGCGGACCGGGACAGGGGGCGTCCGACACTGAAGCTTTCTTT.

The J gene is TRBJ2-6, the V gene TRBV27, with TRBD1 identical over 8 bases. V shed 5 bases and J 4 bases; nucleotides not matched to a gene: 16. Germline V gene data show CDR1 as MNHEY and CDR2 as SMNVEV (reference sequence). This CDR3 comprises 19 residues. The CDR3 sequence is CASSGRGQGAVLGANVLTF. The CDR3, as DNA: TGTGCCAGCAGTGGCCGGGGGCAGGGGGCCGTTCTGGGGGCCAACGTCCTGACTTTC.

V gene TRBV7-2 combines with J gene TRBJ2-2, with 11 nucleotides matching TRBD2. Germline-derived CDR1 and CDR2 are SGHTA and FQGNSA. The CDR3 extends over 15 amino acids. J gave up 3 bases and V 5 bases, and 2 bases lay outside the gene matches. Written as DNA, the CDR3 is TGTGCCAGCAGCCGGACTAGCGGGTACACCGGGGAGCTGTTTTTT. Protein sequence: CASSRTSGYTGELFF.

This clone was recorded only once. V is TRBV27 and J is TRBJ2-7; maybe TRBD1 (7 bases). The CDR3 is 15 amino acids. Trimming removed 4 bases from V and 6 bases from J, with 19 bases in between. Germline V CDR1 and CDR2: MNHEY, SMNVEV (reference sequence). CDR3 DNA: TGTGCCAGCAGTTCTAGACAGGGAGGTTACTCCGAGCAGTACTTC. Translation: CASSSRQGGYSEQYF.

The genes are TRBV28 and TRBJ1-4; the D gene is possibly TRBD1 (5 bases). The CDR3 totals 14 residues. The V end lost 6 bases, the J end lost 4 bases, and 12 bases lay between the germline ends. CDR1 MDHEN and CDR2 SYDVKM come from the germline V gene. DNA for the CDR3: TGTGCCAGCAGGACCTATAGGGGTAATGAAAAACTGTTTTTT. This gives the protein CASRTYRGNEKLFF.

This chain links TRBV28 with TRBJ2-1; D perhaps matches TRBD2 (5 bases). The germline CDR1 and CDR2 sequences are MDHEN and SYDVKM. This CDR3 contains 19 residues. V gave up 4 bases and J gave up 2 bases, with 24 bases separating them. The CDR3 DNA sequence: TGTGCCAGCAGTTCCTACCTCTCGGGAAGCAAAGGGACCTACAATGAGCAGTTCTTC. Its protein is CASSSYLSGSKGTYNEQFF.

The gene calls are TRBV28 and TRBJ1-6; no reliable D call. This CDR3 is built from 18 residues. V shed 8 bases and J shed 6 bases, with 26 bases lying between them. Germline V lookup: CDR1 MDHEN, CDR2 SYDVKM. The CDR3 nucleotides read TGTGCCAGCCGTGACCCCGGAGCGGAGTCCCAAGTTAATTCACCCCTCCACTTT. Its translation: CASRDPGAESQVNSPLHF.

V gene TRBV6-6 combines with J gene TRBJ1-3, with 10 bases lining up with TRBD1. CDR1 is MNHNY, CDR2 SVGAGI, per germline (reference sequence). The CDR3 is 14 residues long. Trimming at V came to 6 bases and at J to 7 bases, leaving 6 bases not matched to a gene. The CDR3 DNA follows: TGTGCCAGCAGCGACAGGGGGCCGGGGAACACCATATATTTT. It codes for CASSDRGPGNTIYF.

This clone has only one observation. This rearrangement joins TRBV7-3 to TRBJ2-1; D unresolved. This CDR3 comprises 12 residues. The V gene lost 5 bases and the J gene lost 9 bases, with 11 bases spanning the gap. The germline V gene encodes CDR1 SGHTA and CDR2 FQGTGA. This CDR3 reads CASSPRVGEQFF. In DNA form, the CDR3 reads TGTGCCAGCAGCCCGCGAGTCGGTGAGCAGTTCTTC.

This clone is a singleton in its sample. This chain joins TRBV7-2 and TRBJ2-5, with 15 bases identical to TRBD2. Germline V CDR1 and CDR2: SGHTA, FQGNSA. V trimming: 7 bases; J trimming: 4 bases; junction bases outside the gene matches: 7. The CDR3 is 16 residues long. The CDR3 sequence is CASTVPGLAGGETQYF. DNA for the CDR3: TGTGCCAGCACCGTCCCGGGACTAGCGGGAGGAGAGACCCAGTACTTC.

V gene TRBV23-1 combines with J gene TRBJ1-5; 9 positions agree with TRBD1. TRBV23-1 is classed as an ORF, of uncertain function. This CDR3 is 20 amino acids long. Losses at the gene ends were 2 bases for V and 2 bases for J; bases not matched to a gene: 16. DNA for the CDR3: TGCGCCAGCAGTCAAGAGGCCGGGACAGGGCGGGTGGAAGGCAATCAGCCCCAGCATTTT. Protein: CASSQEAGTGRVEGNQPQHF.

This clone came up a few times. The same CDR3 arises from other DNA sequences in this sample as well. The V call is TRBV30, the J call TRBJ1-5, with no clear D. This CDR3 contains 13 residues. Per germline, CDR1 GTSNPN and CDR2 SVGIG (reference sequence). The ends were cut back, 1 base at V and 3 bases at J, with 7 bases in the middle. Written as DNA, the CDR3 is TGTGCCTGGAGTGCGGGGTCCAATCAGCCCCAGCATTTT. The encoded protein is CAWSAGSNQPQHF.

This clone was counted a few times. The chain links TRBV10-3 to TRBJ2-7, with 10 bases lining up with TRBD2. V was pared by 2 bases and J by 1 base, with 5 bases of the junction left unmatched. Germline CDR1 is ENHRY and CDR2 is SYGVKD. This CDR3 spans 16 amino acids. The CDR3 protein is CAISEKSGRVSYEQYF. CDR3 nucleotides: TGTGCCATCAGTGAGAAAAGCGGGAGGGTATCCTACGAGCAGTACTTC.

This chain uses TRBV29-1 with TRBJ2-3; 10 bases fit TRBD2. This CDR3 region has 14 residues. V lost 4 bases and J lost 2; bases outside the gene matches: 3. The V gene's germline CDR1 is SQVTM and CDR2 ANQGSEA. CDR3 sequence (DNA): TGCAGCGTTGCCGGGACTAGCGCCACAGATACGCAGTATTTT. Its protein is CSVAGTSATDTQYF.

The chain employs TRBV7-8 and TRBJ1-2; 8 bases fit TRBD1. Trimming at V came to 5 bases and at J to 4 bases, leaving 21 bases not matched to a gene. There are 19 residues in the CDR3. The V gene's germline CDR1 is SGHVS and CDR2 FQNEAQ. CDR3 amino acids: CASSALHPGQARRGYGYTF. CDR3 bases: TGTGCCAGCAGCGCCCTTCACCCGGGACAGGCCCGGCGGGGCTATGGCTACACCTTC.

This clone was seen once. The rearrangement links TRBV9 to TRBJ2-2, with TRBD1 matching 7 bases. The trim removed 4 bases at V and 7 bases at J, leaving 7 bases unmatched. In germline, CDR1 is SGDLS, CDR2 YYNGEE. This CDR3 has 14 amino acids. The CDR3 reads CASSPEGAFGELFF. CDR3 in DNA: TGTGCCAGCAGCCCAGAGGGGGCTTTCGGGGAGCTGTTTTTT. Looking up the rest from reference TRBV9 and TRBJ2-2 gives the full variable domain: DSGVTQTPKHLITATGQRVTLRCSPRSGDLSVYWYQQSLDQGLQFLIQYYNGEERAKGNILERFSAQQFPDLHSELNLSSLELGDSALYFCASSPEGAFGELFFGEGSRLTVL.

The CDR3 region has the DNA TGCAGCGCCCGCCAGAGGAGCGGGGGGCGGGAGCAGTACTTC. It translates to CSARQRSGGREQYF. The genes are TRBV29-1 and TRBJ2-7; 9 positions match TRBD2. V was clipped by 7 bases and J by 7 bases; unmatched bases: 14. The CDR3 is made up of 14 amino acids. Germline CDR1 is SQVTM and CDR2 is ANQGSEA.

The chain carries TRBV5-4 and TRBJ1-1; D is possibly TRBD1 (5 bases). The CDR3 covers 14 residues. V was clipped by 0 bases and J by 1 base, with 7 bases between them. The germline V gene encodes CDR1 SGHNT and CDR2 YYREEE (reference sequence). Here the CDR3 reads CASSLAQANTEAFF. For the CDR3, the DNA is TGTGCCAGCAGCTTGGCACAGGCGAACACTGAAGCTTTCTTT.

This sequence joins TRBV30 and TRBJ1-2; the match to TRBD1 covers 9 bases. The CDR3 has 14 residues. The germline CDR1 and CDR2 sequences are GTSNPN and SVGIG (reference sequence). V gave up 2 bases and J gave up 2 bases; unmatched junction bases: 3. The CDR3 loop reads CAWSPGTGNYGYTF. The CDR3 DNA follows: TGTGCCTGGAGTCCCGGGACAGGGAACTATGGCTACACCTTC.

This sequence joins TRBV7-2 and TRBJ2-7; 7 bases fit TRBD2. Trimming took 5 bases from V and 2 from J; bases not matched to a gene: 6. CDR3 length: 14 residues. Germline CDR1 is SGHTA and CDR2 is FQGNSA. In DNA, the CDR3 is TGTGCCAGCAGCCCGCTAGCGGAAACCTACGAGCAGTACTTC. It specifies CASSPLAETYEQYF.

The table lists this clone with a count of one. The V call is TRBV13, the J call TRBJ2-2; 7 bases are shared with TRBD1. V was pared by 4 bases and J by 4 bases, with 12 bases of the junction left unmatched. The CDR3 extends over 17 amino acids. CDR1 is PRHDT, CDR2 FYEKMQ, per germline (reference sequence). The CDR3 DNA reads as TGTGCCAGCAGCTGGGGACAGTTCCGAGGGAGCACCGGGGAGCTGTTTTTT. Translated, it gives CASSWGQFRGSTGELFF. Complete variable domain (other parts from reference TRBV13 and TRBJ2-2): AAGVIQSPRHLIKEKRETATLKCYPIPRHDTVYWYQQGPGQDPQFLISFYEKMQSDKGSIPDRFSAQQFSDYHSELNMSSLELGDSALYFCASSWGQFRGSTGELFFGEGSRLTVL.

In this sample, this clone turned up once. The chain joins TRBV7-3 to TRBJ2-3, with D possibly being TRBD1 (5 bases). The CDR3 is 14 residues long. CDR1 is SGHTA and CDR2 is FQGTGA in the germline V gene. V lost 2 bases to trimming and J lost 2 bases, with 8 bases between them. CDR3 amino acids: CASSLQGPTDTQYF. The CDR3 nucleotides read TGTGCCAGCAGCTTACAGGGTCCCACAGATACGCAGTATTTT. The full variable domain, rest sourced from reference TRBV7-3 and TRBJ2-3, is GAGVSQTPSNKVTEKGKYVELRCDPISGHTALYWYRQSLGQGPEFLIYFQGTGAADDSGLPNDRFFAVRPEGSVSTLKIQRTERGDSAVYLCASSLQGPTDTQYFGPGTRLTVL.

This chain joins TRBV10-3 and TRBJ2-7; 10 bases line up with TRBD1. Germline CDR1 ENHRY, CDR2 SYGVKD. The CDR3 is 15 amino acids. J was trimmed by 2 bases and V by 6 bases; bases with no gene match: 7. In DNA, the CDR3 is TGTGCCATCAGAGGGACAGGGGATTCGGCCTACGAGCAGTACTTC. Its translation is CAIRGTGDSAYEQYF.